This section outlines one T cell receptor (beta chain) sequence together with its context. These data come from a study of blood T cell repertoires in COVID-19. How the authors handled the data: Using reference gene primer amplification, nucleated cell counts were estimated. Clones were read by immunoSEQ multiplex PCR, and TCRdb kept only the in-frame ones, dropping some. The V and J calls and clone size come from that table; D and trimming were worked out from the DNA. Among 180,000 or so clones listed, around 83% were seen once. Germline V CDR1 and CDR2: SGHTS, YDEGEE. The CDR3 sequence is 14 residues long. V trimming: 3 bases; J trimming: 8 bases; junction bases outside the gene matches: 6.

Sequencing was carried out using peripheral blood. J is TRBJ1-3 and V is TRBV5-8, with 9 bases fitting TRBD1. This sequence originates from a woman older than 75 in a cohort sampled during active or convalescent COVID-19. The CDR3 loop reads CASSYRDRVYTIYF. Here the CDR3 DNA reads TGTGCCAGCAGCTACCGGGACAGGGTCTACACCATATATTTT.